A single sample gave rise to the 8 T cell receptor beta chains below, sequenced in a study of blood T cell repertoires in COVID-19. The table came from immunoSEQ multiplex PCR; TCRdb's copy has only in-frame clones and leaves some out. The repertoire includes fewer than 350,000 clones, 75% to 90% of them detected once, and about 2.7% sits in the top ten. Sequenced material: PBMCs or T cells enriched from blood (not recorded which). These receptors were obtained from a woman in her 50s who had recovered from COVID-19.

V is TRBV4-3 and J is TRBJ2-2; 8 positions match TRBD1. The CDR3 length is 17 residues. Germline lookup yields CDR1 LGHNA and CDR2 YSLEER. With V trimmed by 0 bases and J by 7 bases, 10 bases remained unmatched. The CDR3 DNA is TGCGCCAGCAGCCAAGAGGCAGGCAGGGGGCGCATCGGGGAGCTGTTTTTT. Protein: CASSQEAGRGRIGELFF.

The gene calls are TRBV27 and TRBJ1-6, with TRBD1 as a possible D gene (5 bases). This CDR3 is 15 amino acids long. The germline gives CDR1 MNHEY, CDR2 SMNVEV (reference sequence). The V end lost 2 bases, the J end lost 7 bases, and 12 bases lay between the germline ends. The CDR3 region is CASSLAGGTNSPLHF. DNA for the CDR3: TGTGCCAGCAGTTTAGCGGGGGGGACGAATTCACCCCTCCACTTT.

Only a few counts were recorded for this clone. The V gene is TRBV30, the J gene TRBJ1-3; TRBD1 agrees at 7 bases. CDR3 size: 13 residues. Germline CDR1 GTSNPN, CDR2 SVGIG (reference sequence). Trimming took 1 base from V and 9 from J; bases not matched to a gene: 6. CDR3 amino acids: CAWSASPGGTIYF. The DNA for the CDR3 is TGTGCCTGGAGTGCCTCCCCAGGGGGCACCATATATTTT.

The V gene is TRBV27, the J gene TRBJ2-1; maybe TRBD2 (6 bases). CDR1 is MNHEY and CDR2 is SMNVEV in the germline V gene (reference sequence). This CDR3 is 15 amino acids long. V gave up 4 bases and J gave up 1 base, with 11 bases separating them. DNA for the CDR3: TGTGCCAGCAGTTCGGCTAGCGCGTCCTACAATGAGCAGTTCTTC. As protein: CASSSASASYNEQFF.

As to this clone: Within the sample, other DNA sequences also encode this same CDR3. This rearrangement joins TRBV30 to TRBJ1-1; D ambiguous. Trimming removed 3 bases at V and 1 base at J, with 9 bases between. The CDR3 totals 13 residues. Germline V gene sequence: CDR1 GTSNPN, CDR2 SVGIG (reference sequence). CDR3 amino acids: CAWSVRGNTEAFF. CDR3 nucleotides: TGTGCCTGGAGCGTTAGAGGGAACACTGAAGCTTTCTTT. The whole variable domain, remainder taken from reference TRBV30 and TRBJ1-1, is SQTIHQWPATLVQPVGSPLSLECTVEGTSNPNLYWYRQAAGRGLQLLFYSVGIGQISSEVPQNLSASRPQDRQFILSSKKLLLSDSGFYLCAWSVRGNTEAFFGQGTRLTVV.

The rearrangement links TRBV21-1 to TRBJ1-1. TRBV21-1 is annotated as a pseudogene. This CDR3 is built from 12 residues. As DNA, the CDR3 is TGTGCCAGCAGCGCGTCCCCACCTGAAGCTTTCTTT. It codes for CASSASPPEAFF.

V gene TRBV3-1 (or the pseudogene TRBV3-2) combines with J gene TRBJ1-1; TRBD1 aligns across 10 bases. This CDR3 comprises 15 residues. Looked up from germline, CDR1 is LGHDT and CDR2 is YNNKEL (reference sequence). After removal of 3 bases from V and 8 bases from J, the junction contained 9 bases not matched to a gene. CDR3 in DNA: TGTGCCAGCAGCCACGGTGACAGGGGGCGGGCCGAAGCTTTCTTT. This translates into CASSHGDRGRAEAFF.

The V and J genes are TRBV18 and TRBJ1-2; the match to TRBD1 covers 7 bases. The CDR3 runs to 13 residues. V trimming: 6 bases; J trimming: 4 bases; junction bases outside the gene matches: 5. Germline V CDR1 and CDR2: KGHSH, LQKENI. The CDR3 DNA reads as TGTGCCAGCTCGGCGGGACAGAGCTATGGCTACACCTTC. Translated, it gives CASSAGQSYGYTF.